This T cell receptor beta chain was captured by sequencing in a study of blood T cell repertoires in COVID-19. Per the authors' pipeline: Using reference gene primer amplification, nucleated cell counts were estimated. Measured with immunoSEQ multiplex PCR; TCRdb has only the in-frame clones, and not every one. V, J and clone size are taken as reported in that table, and D and trimming were inferred from the DNA itself. The sample holds around 290,000 clones; approximately 86% are singletons and the top ten take just under 1%. Participants spanned ages about 18 to 95 years and resided in roughly 22 US areas. J was trimmed by 5 bases and V by 0 bases; bases with no gene match: 3. CDR3 length: 14 amino acids. Germline V gives CDR1 LGHDT, CDR2 YNNKEL (reference sequence).

The V and J genes are TRBV3-1 (or the pseudogene TRBV3-2) and TRBJ1-1; 7 bases are a match to TRBD1. Sequencing was performed on PBMCs or T cells enriched from blood (not recorded which). The receptor comes from a woman in her twenties or thirties who had recovered from COVID-19. CDR3 sequence (DNA): TGTGCCAGCAGCCAAGAAGGGGGCACAACTGAAGCTTTCTTT. Its protein product is CASSQEGGTTEAFF.